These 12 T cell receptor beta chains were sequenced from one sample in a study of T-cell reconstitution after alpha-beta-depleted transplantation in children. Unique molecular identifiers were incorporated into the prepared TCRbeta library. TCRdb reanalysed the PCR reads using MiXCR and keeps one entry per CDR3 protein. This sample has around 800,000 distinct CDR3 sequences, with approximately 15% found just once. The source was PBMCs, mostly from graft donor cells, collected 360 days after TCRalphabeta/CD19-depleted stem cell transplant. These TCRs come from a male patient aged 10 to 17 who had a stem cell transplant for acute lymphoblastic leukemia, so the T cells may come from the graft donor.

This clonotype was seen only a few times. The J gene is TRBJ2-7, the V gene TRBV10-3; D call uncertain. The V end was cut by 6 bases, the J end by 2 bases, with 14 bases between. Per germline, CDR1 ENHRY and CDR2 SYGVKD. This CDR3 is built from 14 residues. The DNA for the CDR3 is TGTGCCATCAGGAACCTTGCCGGCCCCTACGAGCAGTACTTC. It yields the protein CAIRNLAGPYEQYF.

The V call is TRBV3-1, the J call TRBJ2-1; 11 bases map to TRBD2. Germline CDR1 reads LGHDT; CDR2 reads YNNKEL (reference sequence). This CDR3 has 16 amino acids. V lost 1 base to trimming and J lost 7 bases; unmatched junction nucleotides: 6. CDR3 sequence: CASSQGPGLADNEQFF. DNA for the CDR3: TGTGCCAGCAGCCAAGGTCCGGGACTAGCGGATAATGAGCAGTTCTTC.

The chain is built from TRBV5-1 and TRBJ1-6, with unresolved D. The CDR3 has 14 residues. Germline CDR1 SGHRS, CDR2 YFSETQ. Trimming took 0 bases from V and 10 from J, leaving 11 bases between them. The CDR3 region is CASSLEGLWSPLHF. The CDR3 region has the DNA TGCGCCAGCAGCTTGGAAGGGTTGTGGTCACCCCTCCACTTT.

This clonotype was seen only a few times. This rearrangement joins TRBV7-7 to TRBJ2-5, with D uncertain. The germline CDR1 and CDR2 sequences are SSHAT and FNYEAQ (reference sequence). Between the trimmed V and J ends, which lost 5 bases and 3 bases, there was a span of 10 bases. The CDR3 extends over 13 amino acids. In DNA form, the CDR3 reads TGTGCCAGCAGCCCATATACGGAAGAGACCCAGTACTTC. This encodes CASSPYTEETQYF.

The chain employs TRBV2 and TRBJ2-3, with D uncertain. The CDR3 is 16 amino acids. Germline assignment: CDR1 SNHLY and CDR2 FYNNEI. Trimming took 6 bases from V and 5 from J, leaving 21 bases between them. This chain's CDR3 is CASSLREVPRQDTQYF. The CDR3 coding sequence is TGTGCCAGCAGCCTCCGAGAAGTCCCCAGGCAAGATACGCAGTATTTT.

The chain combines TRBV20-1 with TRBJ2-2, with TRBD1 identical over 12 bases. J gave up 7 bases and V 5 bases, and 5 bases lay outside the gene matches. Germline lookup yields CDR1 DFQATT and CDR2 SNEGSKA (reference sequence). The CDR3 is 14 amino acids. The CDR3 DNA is TGCAGTGCTGGGGGACAGGGGGCGGTCGGGGAGCTGTTTTTT. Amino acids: CSAGGQGAVGELFF.

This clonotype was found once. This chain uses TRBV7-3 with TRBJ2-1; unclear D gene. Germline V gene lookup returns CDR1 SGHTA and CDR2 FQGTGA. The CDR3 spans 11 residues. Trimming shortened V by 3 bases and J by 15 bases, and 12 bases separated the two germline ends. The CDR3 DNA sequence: TGTGCCAGCAGCTTTGGATTAGATCCGTTCTTC. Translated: CASSFGLDPFF.

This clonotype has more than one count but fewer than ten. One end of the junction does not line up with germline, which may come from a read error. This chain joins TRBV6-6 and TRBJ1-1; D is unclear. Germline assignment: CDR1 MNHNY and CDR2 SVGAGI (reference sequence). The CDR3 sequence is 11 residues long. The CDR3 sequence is CASSYFAEAFF. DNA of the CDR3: TGTGCCAGCAGCTACTTCGCTGAAGCTTTCTTT.

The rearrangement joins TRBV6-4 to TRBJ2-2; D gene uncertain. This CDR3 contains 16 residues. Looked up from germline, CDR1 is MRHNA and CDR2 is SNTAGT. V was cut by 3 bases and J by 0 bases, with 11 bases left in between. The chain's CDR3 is CASSERVPANTGELFF. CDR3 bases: TGTGCCAGCAGTGAAAGGGTTCCCGCGAACACCGGGGAGCTGTTTTTT.

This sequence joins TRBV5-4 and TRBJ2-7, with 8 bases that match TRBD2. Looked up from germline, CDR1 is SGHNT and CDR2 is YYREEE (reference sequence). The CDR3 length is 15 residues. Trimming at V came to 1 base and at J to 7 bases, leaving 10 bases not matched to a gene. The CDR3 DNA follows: TGTGCCAGCAGCTTGTCCCTAGCGGGCTCAAGGGAGCAGTACTTC. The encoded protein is CASSLSLAGSREQYF.

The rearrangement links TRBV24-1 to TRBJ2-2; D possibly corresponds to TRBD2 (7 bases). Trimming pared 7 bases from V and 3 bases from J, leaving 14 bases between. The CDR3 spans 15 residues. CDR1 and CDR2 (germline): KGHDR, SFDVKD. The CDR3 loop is CATSPRGGDTGELFF. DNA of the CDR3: TGTGCCACCAGCCCTAGAGGGGGGGACACCGGGGAGCTGTTTTTT.

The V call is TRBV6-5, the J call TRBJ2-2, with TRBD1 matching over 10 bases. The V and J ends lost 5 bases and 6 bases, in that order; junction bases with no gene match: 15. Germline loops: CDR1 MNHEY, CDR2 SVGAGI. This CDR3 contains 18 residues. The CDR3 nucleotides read TGTGCCAGCAGTCCCCGGGACAGGGGTTTAGCCGGAGCCGGGGAGCTGTTTTTT. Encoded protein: CASSPRDRGLAGAGELFF.